This passage covers 10 T cell receptor beta chains from one sample sequenced in a study of Graves' ophthalmopathy and Graves' hyperthyroidism (dated by TCRdb to the late 2010s). The reads were generated on an Illumina HiSeq 2000. For repertoire sequencing, the TCR beta CDR3 regions were amplified from RNA transcripts. The first round of RT-PCR was done with HTBI primers and the Qiagen OneStep RT-PCR kit, and was followed by a second round of multiplex PCR, then size selection and purification. TCRdb reprocessing: public reads trimmed at Q25 with fastp, clones called with MiXCR, in-frame beta chains kept. Every entry covers one CDR3 protein and lists the most common genes and DNA from its rows. The sample contains roughly 500,000 distinct CDR3 sequences, about an eighth of them found a single time. Of the sample, 8% to 10% falls within the top ten clones. The source material was blood. These receptors were obtained from a woman under 40 with Graves' ophthalmopathy. Donor details come from another sample of the same person, matched by shared clones.

Many counts were recorded for this clonotype. The V and J genes are TRBV20-1 and TRBJ2-6; D is uncertain. The CDR3 consists of 13 residues. Deletions cut 3 bases from V and 0 bases from J, with 3 bases between. Germline loops: CDR1 DFQATT, CDR2 SNEGSKA (reference sequence). Written as DNA, the CDR3 is TGCAGTGCTAGGGGCTCTGGGGCCAACGTCCTGACTTTC. It translates to CSARGSGANVLTF.

The chain couples TRBV4-2 to TRBJ1-2; no clear D. Germline lookup yields CDR1 LGHNA and CDR2 YNFKEQ. V lost 0 bases, J lost 5 bases, and 13 bases lay in between. The CDR3 is 15 residues long. For the CDR3, the DNA is TGTGCCAGCAGCCAAGATAGGGATTTGGGGTATGGCTACACCTTC. Translating it yields CASSQDRDLGYGYTF.

This clonotype was detected many times. This chain joins TRBV29-1 and TRBJ1-1, with D uncertain. The CDR3 has 14 amino acids. V dropped 4 bases and J dropped 4 bases, with 16 bases sitting between them. Germline assignment: CDR1 SQVTM and CDR2 ANQGSEA. CDR3 in amino acids: CSVVGRAWRTEAFF. CDR3 nucleotides: TGCAGCGTTGTTGGTCGGGCATGGCGCACTGAAGCTTTCTTT. The entire variable domain, with the rest obtained from reference TRBV29-1 and TRBJ1-1, is as follows: SAVISQKPSRDICQRGTSLTIQCQVDSQVTMMFWYRQQPGQSLTLIATANQGSEATYESGFVIDKFPISRPNLTFSTLTVSNMSPEDSSIYLCSVVGRAWRTEAFFGQGTRLTVV.

This clonotype was observed many times. A much larger clone differs by one base, so this may be a read error. The CDR3 bases are TGTGCCGGCAGTGGCCGACAGAGCATGAACACTGAAGCTTTCTTT. Translating gives CAGSGRQSMNTEAFF. The rearrangement links TRBV2 to TRBJ1-1, with D perhaps TRBD1 (5 bases). The CDR3 covers 15 residues. Germline values: CDR1 SNHLY, CDR2 FYNNEI.

This clonotype showed up many times. The V and J genes are TRBV30 and TRBJ1-1, with D possibly being TRBD1 (5 bases). The V gene lost 0 bases and the J gene lost 3 bases, with 8 bases spanning the gap. Germline CDR1 and CDR2: GTSNPN and SVGIG (reference sequence). This CDR3 spans 13 amino acids. The DNA of the CDR3 is TGTGCCTGGAGTGTACGCAGGGACACTGAAGCTTTCTTT. Protein sequence: CAWSVRRDTEAFF.

This clonotype was seen only once. Since the CDR3 does not end with the conserved phenylalanine or tryptophan, this likely comes from a read error. The limits of the CDR3 on the DNA are not certain, so only TCRdb's listed CDR3 is given. The chain uses TRBV12-3 or TRBV12-4 and TRBJ1-1. A total of 14 residues make up the CDR3, ends included. The CDR3 sequence is CASSSDPHRTEASL.

This clonotype was counted at least ten times. The chain is built from TRBV6-1 and TRBJ2-2; TRBD2 aligns across 10 bases. With 6 bases clipped from V and 4 bases from J, the junction kept 11 bases outside the gene matches. Germline V gene data show CDR1 as MNHNS and CDR2 as SASEGT. The CDR3 spans 17 residues. The CDR3: CASSVTAGGPVTGELFF. The DNA for the CDR3 is TGTGCCAGCAGCGTAACAGCGGGGGGGCCGGTCACCGGGGAGCTGTTTTTT.

This clonotype was observed many times. The rearrangement joins TRBV7-2 to TRBJ2-7; 7 bases match TRBD1. This CDR3 comprises 14 residues. Germline CDR1 is SGHTA and CDR2 is FQGNSA. Trimming at V came to 5 bases and at J to 3 bases, leaving 7 bases not matched to a gene. Here the CDR3 DNA reads TGTGCCAGCAGCCGGGACAGCACTGGCTACGAGCAGTACTTC. It is translated as CASSRDSTGYEQYF.

The genes are TRBV18 and TRBJ1-1, with 8 bases aligning to TRBD1. Losses at the gene ends were 3 bases for V and 1 base for J; bases not matched to a gene: 13. CDR1 KGHSH and CDR2 LQKENI come from the germline V gene. This CDR3 spans 18 amino acids. The CDR3 spells CASSPTPGQGLRNTEAFF. As DNA, the CDR3 is TGTGCCAGCTCACCGACTCCAGGACAGGGTTTAAGGAACACTGAAGCTTTCTTT.

Regarding this clonotype: A much larger clone lies one base from this, so it may be a read error. This rearrangement joins TRBV15 to TRBJ1-2, with 9 bases aligning to TRBD1. From germline, CDR1 is LNHNV and CDR2 YYDKDF (reference sequence). The CDR3 loop spans 15 amino acids. CDR3 sequence reads: CATSRDTGGADGFTF. CDR3 DNA sequence: TGTGCCACCAGCAGAGATACAGGGGGCGCGGATGGCTTCACCTTC.